Each of the 10 T cell receptor beta chains below was sequenced from the same sample in a study of PD-L1 blockade in urothelial cancer. Produced via immunoSEQ multiplex PCR; TCRdb's table is partial and in-frame only. The sample includes around 19,000 clones, about 86% seen only once; the top ten take around 3.4%. The material was PBMCs, obtained around atezolizumab (anti-PD-L1) treatment. Receptors were obtained from a man between 45 and 60 years old with urothelial cancer.

This clone was detected once. The chain carries TRBV6-4 and TRBJ2-1; 10 nucleotides match TRBD2. Germline-derived CDR1 and CDR2 are MRHNA and SNTAGT. V lost 9 bases to trimming and J lost 4 bases; unmatched junction nucleotides: 6. The CDR3 has 14 amino acids. The CDR3 sequence is CARITSGVYNEQFF. DNA for the CDR3: TGTGCCAGGATAACTAGCGGGGTTTACAATGAGCAGTTCTTC.

This clone was recorded only once. V gene TRBV5-4 combines with J gene TRBJ1-4; perhaps TRBD1 as D (6 bases). Germline lookup yields CDR1 SGHNT and CDR2 YYREEE (reference sequence). V was pared by 3 bases and J by 10 bases, with 22 bases between. The CDR3 loop spans 16 amino acids. CDR3 protein: CASSYGGQGLVGKLFF. The CDR3 coding sequence is TGTGCCAGCAGCTATGGGGGCCAGGGGTTGGTAGGAAAACTGTTTTTT. Based on the CDR3 plus reference TRBV5-4 and TRBJ1-4, the full variable domain is ETGVTQSPTHLIKTRGQQVTLRCSSQSGHNTVSWYQQALGQGPQFIFQYYREEENGRGNFPPRFSGLQFPNYSSELNVNALELDDSALYLCASSYGGQGLVGKLFFGSGTQLSVL.

This clone was counted a single time. This sample also contains other DNA sequences that code for the same CDR3. The rearrangement joins TRBV30 to TRBJ1-1, with D tentatively TRBD1 (6 bases). CDR1 is GTSNPN and CDR2 is SVGIG in the germline V gene (reference sequence). Trimming removed 0 bases from V and 3 bases from J, with 11 bases in between. The CDR3 loop spans 14 amino acids. The CDR3 here is CAWSVLGGDTEAFF. The CDR3 DNA is TGTGCCTGGAGTGTGCTAGGGGGGGACACTGAAGCTTTCTTT. The full variable domain, rest sourced from reference TRBV30 and TRBJ1-1, is SQTIHQWPATLVQPVGSPLSLECTVEGTSNPNLYWYRQAAGRGLQLLFYSVGIGQISSEVPQNLSASRPQDRQFILSSKKLLLSDSGFYLCAWSVLGGDTEAFFGQGTRLTVV.

This chain links TRBV10-3 with TRBJ1-2, with unresolved D. Germline CDR1 ENHRY, CDR2 SYGVKD. The V end lost 6 bases, the J end lost 7 bases, and 15 bases lay between the germline ends. The CDR3 has 13 residues. The CDR3 DNA is TGTGCCATCAGGTCCGGTCCCTTCTCTGGCTACACCTTC. Residues: CAIRSGPFSGYTF.

The chain uses TRBV5-4 and TRBJ2-7, with D possibly TRBD2 on 6 matching bases. CDR1 and CDR2 (germline): SGHNT, YYREEE (reference sequence). The length of the CDR3 is 13 residues. V lost 10 bases and J lost 1, with 15 bases in between. The CDR3 here is CAPPTGRSYEQYF. For the CDR3, the DNA is TGTGCCCCCCCCACCGGGAGATCCTACGAGCAGTACTTC.

The chain carries TRBV12-5 and TRBJ2-5; the match to TRBD1 covers 9 bases. The CDR3 is 17 amino acids. Trimming took 6 bases from V and 4 from J; bases not matched to a gene: 15. From germline, CDR1 is LGHNT and CDR2 FRNRAP. For the CDR3, the DNA is TGTGCTAGTGGACCGACCCACGGGACAGGGAAAACAGAGACCCAGTACTTC. It yields the protein CASGPTHGTGKTETQYF. Supplemented by reference TRBV12-5 and TRBJ2-5, the full variable domain reads DARVTQTPRHKVTEMGQEVTMRCQPILGHNTVFWYRQTMMQGLELLAYFRNRAPLDDSGMPKDRFSAEMPDATLATLKIQPSEPRDSAVYFCASGPTHGTGKTETQYFGPGTRLLVL.

The rearrangement uses TRBV27 and TRBJ2-1, with 9 bases matching TRBD2. Germline CDR1 MNHEY, CDR2 SMNVEV (reference sequence). The CDR3 spans 15 residues. V dropped 0 bases and J dropped 9; count of bases not matched to a gene: 6. In nucleotides, the CDR3 is TGTGCCAGCAGTTTATCGATAGCGGGAGTTAGTGAGCAGTTCTTC. Protein: CASSLSIAGVSEQFF.

V gene TRBV2 combines with J gene TRBJ2-5; 10 nucleotides match TRBD1. CDR1 and CDR2 (germline): SNHLY, FYNNEI. This CDR3 region has 16 residues. Trimming removed 2 bases from V and 3 bases from J; junction bases left unmatched: 6. CDR3 protein: CASSERTGGEKETQYF. As DNA, the CDR3 is TGTGCCAGCAGTGAAAGGACAGGGGGGGAAAAAGAGACCCAGTACTTC.

The chain joins TRBV6-6 to TRBJ2-5; D is possibly TRBD2 (5 bases). With the DNA end fitting TRBJ2-7 better, the J assignment may be wrong. The V gene's germline CDR1 is MNHNY and CDR2 SVGAGI (reference sequence). This CDR3 contains 14 residues. DNA for the CDR3: TGTGCCAGCAGTTACCGGGGAAGGTCCTACGAGCAGTACTTC. Translated, it gives CASSYRGRSYEQYF.

This rearrangement joins TRBV11-3 to TRBJ2-2, with 11 bases identical to TRBD2. Germline CDR1 is SGHNT and CDR2 is YENEEA. The CDR3 length is 17 residues. The trim removed 3 bases at V and 4 bases at J, leaving 7 bases unmatched. Here the CDR3 DNA reads TGTGCCAGCAGCTTGAACCTAGCGGGGGGCTCCACCGGGGAGCTGTTTTTT. Protein: CASSLNLAGGSTGELFF. Looking up the rest from reference TRBV11-3 and TRBJ2-2 gives the full variable domain: EAGVVQSPRYKIIEKKQPVAFWCNPISGHNTLYWYLQNLGQGPELLIRYENEEAVDDSQLPKDRFSAERLKGVDSTLKIQPAELGDSAVYLCASSLNLAGGSTGELFFGEGSRLTVL.